This record covers a single T cell receptor (beta chain). The study assigned cohorts using participant-reported clinical history. Germline V lookup: CDR1 GTSNPN, CDR2 SVGIG (reference sequence). Between the trimmed V and J ends, which lost 2 bases and 3 bases, there was a span of 16 bases. The CDR3 has 15 residues. Assay used: immunoSEQ multiplex PCR; TCRdb lists only in-frame clones, some missing. The data contain roughly 250,000 clones, 70% to 90% of them seen just once; the ten biggest clones take up about 1.2%. This specimen belongs to a study of blood T cell repertoires in COVID-19. The sample taken for sequencing was PBMCs or T cells enriched from blood (not recorded which). The receptor's source is a woman in her 40s with acute COVID-19. The genes are TRBV30 and TRBJ1-2; a possible D gene is TRBD1 (6 bases). CDR3 protein: CAWSTGGALDYGYTF. The CDR3 DNA follows: TGTGCCTGGAGTACCGGGGGGGCCTTGGACTATGGCTACACCTTC. Filled out from reference TRBV30 and TRBJ1-2, the complete variable domain reads SQTIHQWPATLVQPVGSPLSLECTVEGTSNPNLYWYRQAAGRGLQLLFYSVGIGQISSEVPQNLSASRPQDRQFILSSKKLLLSDSGFYLCAWSTGGALDYGYTFGSGTRLTVV.